The 16 T cell receptor beta chains in this list originate from one sample, sequenced in a study of blood T cell repertoires in COVID-19. The assay was immunoSEQ multiplex PCR, and TCRdb's table has in-frame clones only and misses some. Of 350,000 or so clones listed, almost 90% were seen once; the top ten hold approximately 1%. Sequences were obtained from PBMCs or T cells enriched from blood (not recorded which). All receptors derive from a woman aged 25 to 39 who had been exposed to COVID-19.

The chain employs TRBV5-1 and TRBJ2-3; D possibly corresponds to TRBD1 (6 bases). Germline V gives CDR1 SGHRS, CDR2 YFSETQ. The CDR3 contains 19 residues. V was cut by 0 bases and J by 2 bases, with 22 bases left in between. The CDR3 DNA reads as TGCGCCAGCAGCTTGGCCCCCCTACGACAGGAGACTACCACAGATACGCAGTATTTT. This encodes CASSLAPLRQETTTDTQYF. The variable domain in full, with the rest retrieved from reference TRBV5-1 and TRBJ2-3, is KAGVTQTPRYLIKTRGQQVTLSCSPISGHRSVSWYQQTPGQGLQFLFEYFSETQRNKGNFPGRFSGRQFSNSRSEMNVSTLELGDSALYLCASSLAPLRQETTTDTQYFGPGTRLTVL.

The genes are TRBV7-9 and TRBJ1-3; perhaps TRBD1 as D (6 bases). This CDR3 comprises 17 residues. In germline, CDR1 is SEHNR, CDR2 FQNEAQ (reference sequence). V was clipped by 5 bases and J by 0 bases, with 17 bases between them. The CDR3 DNA follows: TGTGCCAGCAGCCCGAAGGACAGTTCATACTCTGGAAACACCATATATTTT. Translated, it gives CASSPKDSSYSGNTIYF. Full variable domain (rest looked up from reference TRBV7-9 and TRBJ1-3): DTGVSQNPRHKITKRGQNVTFRCDPISEHNRLYWYRQTLGQGPEFLTYFQNEAQLEKSRLLSDRFSAERPKGSFSTLEIQRTEQGDSAMYLCASSPKDSSYSGNTIYFGEGSWLTVV.

The V call is TRBV7-6, the J call TRBJ1-2, with a weak D call TRBD1 (6 bases). Trimming left V 4 bases short and J 6 bases short, with 18 bases between. Germline CDR1 and CDR2: SGHVS and FNYEAQ. This CDR3 comprises 15 residues. Here the CDR3 DNA reads TGTGCCAGCAGCTCCTCACAGGGCCAGGAGAATGGCTACACCTTC. Amino acids: CASSSSQGQENGYTF.

The chain uses TRBV28 and TRBJ1-1, with a weak D call TRBD1 (5 bases). Deletions cut 7 bases from V and 5 bases from J, with 11 bases between. This CDR3 comprises 12 residues. Per germline, CDR1 MDHEN and CDR2 SYDVKM. Here the CDR3 reads CASKGVRTEAFF. The CDR3 DNA follows: TGTGCCAGCAAAGGGGTACGAACTGAAGCTTTCTTT.

This clone came up once. The chain uses TRBV6-1 and TRBJ1-2; D may be TRBD1 (5 bases). This CDR3 contains 15 residues. In germline, CDR1 is MNHNS, CDR2 SASEGT. The V end lost 3 bases, the J end lost 4 bases, and 15 bases lay between the germline ends. The chain's CDR3 is CASSELEGLSYGYTF. The DNA of the CDR3 is TGTGCCAGCAGTGAGTTGGAGGGGTTGAGCTATGGCTACACCTTC.

This CDR3 reads CASSQVGGNTEAFF. The CDR3 bases are TGTGCCAGCAGCCAAGTGGGGGGGAACACTGAAGCTTTCTTT. The chain is built from TRBV28 and TRBJ1-1, with TRBD1 as a possible D gene (5 bases). Germline V gene sequence: CDR1 MDHEN, CDR2 SYDVKM. The length of the CDR3 is 14 residues. V gave up 6 bases and J gave up 1 base, with 12 bases separating them.

The chain links TRBV20-1 to TRBJ2-1; D might be TRBD2 (6 bases). CDR3 size: 14 residues. Germline CDR1 reads DFQATT; CDR2 reads SNEGSKA (reference sequence). V was pared by 3 bases and J by 0 bases, with 9 bases between. The CDR3 coding sequence is TGCAGTGCTAGTGTAGCGGTCTCCTACAATGAGCAGTTCTTC. Its protein product is CSASVAVSYNEQFF.

A single count supports this clone. The V and J genes are TRBV11-2 and TRBJ1-5, with TRBD1 identical over 10 bases. Germline V CDR1 and CDR2: SGHAT, FQNNGV. With V trimmed by 5 bases and J by 9 bases, 7 bases remained unmatched. The length of the CDR3 is 14 residues. CDR3 in DNA: TGTGCCAGCAGCCTCGGGACAGGGGATGGGCCCCAGCATTTT. Protein: CASSLGTGDGPQHF.

The chain uses TRBV29-1 and TRBJ1-5; 10 nucleotides align to TRBD1. CDR1 SQVTM and CDR2 ANQGSEA come from the germline V gene. Trimming removed 6 bases from V and 5 bases from J; junction bases left unmatched: 4. CDR3 size: 13 residues. In DNA form, the CDR3 reads TGCAGCGTCTGGACAGGGGGGGATCAGCCCCAGCATTTT. Translated, it gives CSVWTGGDQPQHF. Based on the CDR3 plus reference TRBV29-1 and TRBJ1-5, the full variable domain is SAVISQKPSRDICQRGTSLTIQCQVDSQVTMMFWYRQQPGQSLTLIATANQGSEATYESGFVIDKFPISRPNLTFSTLTVSNMSPEDSSIYLCSVWTGGDQPQHFGDGTRLSIL.

J is TRBJ2-1 and V is TRBV5-1, with TRBD1 as a possible D gene (6 bases). Germline V gene lookup returns CDR1 SGHRS and CDR2 YFSETQ. CDR3 length: 11 amino acids. The V and J ends lost 2 bases and 10 bases respectively, with 7 bases between them. CDR3 DNA: TGCGCCAGCAGCTTCGGGACAGAGCAGTTCTTC. Its protein is CASSFGTEQFF.

The rearrangement uses TRBV11-2 and TRBJ2-5, with D tentatively TRBD1 (6 bases). The CDR3 extends over 13 amino acids. Germline-derived CDR1 and CDR2 are SGHAT and FQNNGV. Trimming removed 3 bases at V and 5 bases at J, with 10 bases between. CDR3 in DNA: TGTGCCAGCAGCTTTCAGGGGACGGAGACCCAGTACTTC. It translates to CASSFQGTETQYF.

The rearrangement joins TRBV2 to TRBJ2-6, with a weak D call TRBD2 (5 bases). The germline gives CDR1 SNHLY, CDR2 FYNNEI. The CDR3 runs to 17 residues. V was cut by 4 bases and J by 0 bases, with 13 bases left in between. CDR3 region: CASSAGPRDSGANVLTF. The CDR3 nucleotides are TGTGCCAGCAGTGCCGGGCCTCGGGACTCTGGGGCCAACGTCCTGACTTTC.

The rearrangement links TRBV7-8 to TRBJ2-1, with 7 bases aligning to TRBD2. Unmatched junction bases numbered 0, after V lost 3 bases and J lost 1 base. Germline V gene data show CDR1 as SGHVS and CDR2 as FQNEAQ. The CDR3 length is 14 residues. As DNA, the CDR3 is TGTGCCAGCAGCTTGGGAGGGTCCTACAATGAGCAGTTCTTC. It codes for CASSLGGSYNEQFF.

The chain is built from TRBV24-1 and TRBJ2-3, with a weak D call TRBD2 (5 bases). Trimming stripped 0 bases from V and 2 bases from J, with 8 bases between. Germline CDR1 is KGHDR and CDR2 is SFDVKD. The CDR3 contains 15 residues. CDR3 nucleotide sequence: TGTGCCACCAGTGATTTGCAGGACTCCACAGATACGCAGTATTTT. Translated, it gives CATSDLQDSTDTQYF.

The CDR3: CASSNAGTATYEQYF. DNA of the CDR3: TGTGCCAGCAGTAACGCCGGGACAGCGACCTACGAGCAGTACTTC. V usage is TRBV28 and J usage is TRBJ2-7; 7 positions agree with TRBD1. Per germline, CDR1 MDHEN and CDR2 SYDVKM. V lost 5 bases and J lost 2; bases outside the gene matches: 9. The CDR3 length is 15 residues.

This rearrangement joins TRBV6-2 or TRBV6-3 to TRBJ1-1; the D gene is possibly TRBD1 (5 bases). V was cut by 6 bases and J by 5 bases, with 10 bases left in between. The length of the CDR3 is 12 residues. Per germline, CDR1 MNHEY and CDR2 SVGEGT. CDR3: CASSRGGTEAFF. CDR3 coding DNA: TGTGCCAGCAGCCGGGGCGGTACTGAAGCTTTCTTT.